This T cell receptor beta chain was obtained from a study of blood T cell repertoires in COVID-19. The wider study: Whether acute or convalescent, the COVID-19 samples came from the United States, Italy and Spain. Sample material is recorded as cDNA or gDNA derived from T cells, B-cell-depleted T cells, or PBMCs.

Original processing notes: By means of reference gene primer amplification, nucleated cell counts were estimated. The data were produced by immunoSEQ multiplex PCR, yet TCRdb's version contains in-frame clones alone and is incomplete. The D gene and trimming were derived from the DNA, and the V and J assignments and clone size from that table. The table records 81,000 or so clones, 70% to 90% of them present only once. Germline V gives CDR1 SGHVS, CDR2 FQNEAQ. The CDR3 has 13 residues. Trimming pared 5 bases from V and 6 bases from J, leaving 8 bases between. The receptor was derived from a woman aged 70 to 79 with active or convalescent COVID-19. The sample taken for sequencing was peripheral blood. This rearrangement joins TRBV7-8 to TRBJ1-6, with D uncertain. The CDR3: CASSPVPNSPLHF. CDR3 in DNA: TGTGCCAGCAGCCCAGTCCCTAATTCACCCCTCCACTTT.